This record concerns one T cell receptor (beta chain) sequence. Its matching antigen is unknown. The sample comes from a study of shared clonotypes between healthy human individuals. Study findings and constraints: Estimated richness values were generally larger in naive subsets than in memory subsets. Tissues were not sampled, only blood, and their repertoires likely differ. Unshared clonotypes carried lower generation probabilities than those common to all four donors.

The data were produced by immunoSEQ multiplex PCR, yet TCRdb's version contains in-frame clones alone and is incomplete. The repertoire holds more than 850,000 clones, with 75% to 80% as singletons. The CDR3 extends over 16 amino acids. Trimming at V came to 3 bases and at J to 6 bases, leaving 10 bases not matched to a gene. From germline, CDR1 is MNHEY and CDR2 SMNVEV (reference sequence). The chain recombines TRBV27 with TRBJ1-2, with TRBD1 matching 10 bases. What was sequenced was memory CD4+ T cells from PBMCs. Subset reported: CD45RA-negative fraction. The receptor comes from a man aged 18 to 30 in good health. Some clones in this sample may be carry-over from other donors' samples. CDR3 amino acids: CASSFAFRGTGDGYTF. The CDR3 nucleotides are TGTGCCAGCAGTTTTGCCTTTAGGGGGACAGGGGATGGCTACACCTTC.